The sequence of this T cell receptor beta chain was determined in a study of sequential checkpoint blockade in melanoma. Across the study: DNA from 85 to 95 pretreatment tumor samples underwent TCRβ immunosequencing. After nivolumab or ipilimumab alone, about two dozen patients had week-13 rebiopsies.

Trimming at V came to 2 bases and at J to 5 bases, leaving 7 bases not matched to a gene. The CDR3 length is 15 residues. Germline-derived CDR1 and CDR2 are MNHGY and SAAAGT. Overall study results and limits: Patients with week-13 increases in T-cell fraction and clonality benefited about 30 times more often.

Treatment meaning: randomized to nivolumab then ipilimumab (arm A) or the reverse (arm B). DNA-damaging chemotherapy had not been given to any patient beforehand. Measured with immunoSEQ multiplex PCR; TCRdb has only the in-frame clones, and not every one. The sample includes about 13,000 clones, 27% of them seen just once. By sample fraction, this clone is medium-sized. Its antigen remains unidentified. The clonotype originates from a human donor with melanoma. V gene TRBV6-8 combines with J gene TRBJ1-1; TRBD1 aligns across 8 bases. Material: tumor tissue (inferred from file names), obtained from a patient given nivolumab and ipilimumab in sequence. DNA for the CDR3: TGTGCCAGCAGTTACAGCGGACAGGGTTATACTGAAGCTTTCTTT. Amino acid sequence: CASSYSGQGYTEAFF.